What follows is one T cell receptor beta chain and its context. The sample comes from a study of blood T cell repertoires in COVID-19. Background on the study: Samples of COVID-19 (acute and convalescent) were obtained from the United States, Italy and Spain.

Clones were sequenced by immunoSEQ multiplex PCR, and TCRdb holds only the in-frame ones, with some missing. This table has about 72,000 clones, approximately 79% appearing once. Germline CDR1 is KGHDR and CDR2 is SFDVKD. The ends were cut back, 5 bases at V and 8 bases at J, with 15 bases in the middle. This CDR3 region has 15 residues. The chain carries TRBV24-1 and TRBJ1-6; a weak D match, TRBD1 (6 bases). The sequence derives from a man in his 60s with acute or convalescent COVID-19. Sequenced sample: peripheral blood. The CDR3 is CATSVGARFDSPLHF. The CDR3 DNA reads TGTGCCACCAGTGTGGGGGCTAGGTTTGATTCACCCCTCCACTTT.